This TCR beta chain was sequenced in a study of cytotoxic CD8 clonotypes in ibrutinib-treated CLL. Whole-study findings and limits: Clonality went higher at ibrutinib response and then dropped back toward baseline at progression.

Produced via immunoSEQ multiplex PCR; TCRdb's table is partial and in-frame only. There are some 80,000 clones in the sample; about 85% occur only once, and around 4.8% lies in the top ten. This clone was picked up a small number of times. Its antigen is still unknown. Trimming removed 5 bases from V and 2 bases from J, with 19 bases in between. The CDR3 contains 16 residues. CDR1 and CDR2 from the germline V gene are SGHRS and YFSETQ. Source: PBMCs, taken after 12 months of ibrutinib treatment. The origin of this receptor is a human donor with chronic lymphocytic leukemia. The chain is built from TRBV5-1 and TRBJ2-5; the D gene could be TRBD1 or TRBD2 (6 bases each). CDR3: CASRMGAAEGQETQYF. The CDR3, as DNA: TGCGCCAGCAGGATGGGGGCCGCGGAGGGGCAAGAGACCCAGTACTTC.